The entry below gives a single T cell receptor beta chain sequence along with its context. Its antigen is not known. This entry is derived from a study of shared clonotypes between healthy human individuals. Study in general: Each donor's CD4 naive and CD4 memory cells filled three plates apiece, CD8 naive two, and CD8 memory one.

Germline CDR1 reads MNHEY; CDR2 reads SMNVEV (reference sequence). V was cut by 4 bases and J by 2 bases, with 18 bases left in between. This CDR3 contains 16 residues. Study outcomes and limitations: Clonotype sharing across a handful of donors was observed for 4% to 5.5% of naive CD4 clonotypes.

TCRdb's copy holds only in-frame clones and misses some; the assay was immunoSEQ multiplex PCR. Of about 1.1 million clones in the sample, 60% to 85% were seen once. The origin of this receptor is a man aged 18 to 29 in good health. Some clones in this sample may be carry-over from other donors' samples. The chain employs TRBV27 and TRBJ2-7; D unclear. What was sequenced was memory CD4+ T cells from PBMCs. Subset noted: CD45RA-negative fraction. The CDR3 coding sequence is TGTGCCAGCAGTTACCGATCGGACGCCCCTCCCTACGAGCAGTACTTC. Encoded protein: CASSYRSDAPPYEQYF.